This paragraph reports one TCR beta chain. Its specificity is not known. Clones were read by immunoSEQ multiplex PCR, and TCRdb kept only the in-frame ones, dropping some. The sample lists 100,000 to 150,000 clones; about 91% were seen once. This record comes from a study of T cell responses to AZD1222 COVID-19 vaccine. Study-wide results and caveats: Donor demographics were predominantly white British with a female majority; clonal diversity may be underestimated. Nearly half of spike-specific TCRs reportedly target variant regions that are unmutated in the B.1.351 and B.1.1.7 variants. Baseline serostatus was positive in only a handful of AZD1222 recipients.

Trimming cost V 4 bases and J 7 bases; bases outside gene matches: 10. CDR3 length: 16 amino acids. Germline-derived CDR1 and CDR2 are LGHNA and YSLEER. The chain links TRBV4-3 to TRBJ2-2; TRBD2 aligns across 9 bases. Specimen: peripheral blood, collected on day 0 of AZD1222 vaccination. The sequence was obtained from an adult in good health. The CDR3 DNA reads TGCGCCAGCAGCCTCGGCGGTAGCGGGAGTGTCGGGGAGCTGTTTTTT. This gives the protein CASSLGGSGSVGELFF.